A selection of T cell receptor beta chains follows, all from one sample in a study of human T cells and chemical hapten exposure. A single record per CDR3 protein comes from TCRdb applying MiXCR to the RACE reads. The data contain 75,000 to 100,000 distinct CDR3 sequences, approximately 13% of them singletons. The specimen comprised whole blood, sampled in connection with sensitization to the hapten diphenylcyclopropenone (DPC). The receptor set was obtained from a woman in her forties with alopecia areata. Some clones in this sample may be carry-over from other donors' samples. CDR3s include the opening cysteine and the closing phenylalanine or tryptophan. Each record gives: clone size, V gene, J gene, D gene, CDR3 DNA, CDR3 protein. A D gene is named only where the DNA matches it firmly. Clone size appears in some rows only: once, few, many, or a class for an expanded clone.

abundance: .
v_gene: TRBV7-8
j_gene: TRBJ2-3
d_gene: .
CDR3nt: TGTGCCAGCAGCTTAGTTGAAGGGGTCACAGATACGCAGTATTTT
CDR3aa: CASSLVEGVTDTQYF

abundance: many
v_gene: TRBV6-2/TRBV6-3
j_gene: TRBJ2-6
d_gene: TRBD1
CDR3nt: TGTGCCAGCAGTCTCGACAGGGCTGGGGCCAACGTCCTGACTTTC
CDR3aa: CASSLDRAGANVLTF

abundance: .
v_gene: TRBV5-1
j_gene: TRBJ2-7
d_gene: TRBD1
CDR3nt: TGCGCCAGCGGGCCCGGGGACAGCTACGATGAGCAGTACTTC
CDR3aa: CASGPGDSYDEQYF

abundance: few
v_gene: TRBV28
j_gene: TRBJ2-3
d_gene: TRBD1
CDR3nt: TGTGCCAGCACCCCCGGGGACAGGGGATCAGATACGCAGTATTTT
CDR3aa: CASTPGDRGSDTQYF

abundance: few
v_gene: TRBV7-6
j_gene: TRBJ2-5
d_gene: .
CDR3nt: TGTGCCAGCAGCTTAGTATACCAAGAGACCCAGTACTTC
CDR3aa: CASSLVYQETQYF

abundance: few
v_gene: TRBV20-1
j_gene: TRBJ1-4
d_gene: .
CDR3nt: TGCAGTGCTACAGATAATGAAAAACTGTTTTTT
CDR3aa: CSATDNEKLFF

abundance: few
v_gene: TRBV9
j_gene: TRBJ2-7
d_gene: .
CDR3nt: TGTGCCAGCAGCAGAGGGGGTACCGATCCCTACGAGCAGTACTTC
CDR3aa: CASSRGGTDPYEQYF

abundance: many
v_gene: TRBV7-9
j_gene: TRBJ1-1
d_gene: .
CDR3nt: TGTGCCAGCAGCAATGCCCCCACGTATAAGAACACTGAAGCTTTCTTT
CDR3aa: CASSNAPTYKNTEAFF

abundance: many
v_gene: TRBV4-1
j_gene: TRBJ1-3
d_gene: TRBD1
CDR3nt: TGCGCCAGCCAAGGGACAGACTCTGGAAACACCATATATTTT
CDR3aa: CASQGTDSGNTIYF

abundance: few
v_gene: TRBV6-2/TRBV6-3
j_gene: TRBJ2-1
d_gene: TRBD1
CDR3nt: TGTGCCAGCAGTTACGGGACAGGCTCAAGACACCCCTACAATGAGCAGTTCTTC
CDR3aa: CASSYGTGSRHPYNEQFF

abundance: few
v_gene: TRBV4-2
j_gene: TRBJ2-7
d_gene: TRBD2
CDR3nt: TGTGCCAGCAGCCAAGGACTAGCGGGAGGGCCTGGTGGCGAGCAGTACTTC
CDR3aa: CASSQGLAGGPGGEQYF

abundance: few
v_gene: TRBV20-1
j_gene: TRBJ2-3
d_gene: TRBD2
CDR3nt: TGCAGTGCTAGAAGCCTAGCGGGAGATACGCAGTATTTT
CDR3aa: CSARSLAGDTQYF

abundance: many
v_gene: TRBV7-9
j_gene: TRBJ2-1
d_gene: .
CDR3nt: TGTGCCAGCAGCTTAGGGAGTACCTACAATGAGCAGTTCTTC
CDR3aa: CASSLGSTYNEQFF

abundance: few
v_gene: TRBV28
j_gene: TRBJ2-1
d_gene: .
CDR3nt: TGTGCCAGCAGTTTGGGGTGGGAGCAGTTCTTC
CDR3aa: CASSLGWEQFF

abundance: few
v_gene: TRBV27
j_gene: TRBJ2-1
d_gene: .
CDR3nt: TGTGCCAGCAGTTTAGGTGGGGCCCCCTACAATGAGCAGTTCTTC
CDR3aa: CASSLGGAPYNEQFF

abundance: .
v_gene: TRBV10-1
j_gene: TRBJ1-5
d_gene: .
CDR3nt: TGCGCCAGCAGTGAAGGACAGTTGAGCAATCAGCCCCAGCATTTT
CDR3aa: CASSEGQLSNQPQHF

abundance: .
v_gene: TRBV29-1
j_gene: TRBJ1-2
d_gene: TRBD1
CDR3nt: TGCAGCGTTGAACGACAGGGGGCAGGCTATGGCTACACCTTC
CDR3aa: CSVERQGAGYGYTF

abundance: .
v_gene: TRBV28
j_gene: TRBJ2-7
d_gene: .
CDR3nt: TGTGCCAGCAGTTTCGGGGGAGAGGCAAACTACGAGCAGTACTTC
CDR3aa: CASSFGGEANYEQYF

abundance: few
v_gene: TRBV2
j_gene: TRBJ2-5
d_gene: .
CDR3nt: TGTGCCAGCAGCGCCCGACTGGCCGCGGCTGAGACCCAGTACTTC
CDR3aa: CASSARLAAAETQYF

abundance: .
v_gene: TRBV20-1
j_gene: TRBJ1-2
d_gene: .
CDR3nt: TGCAGTGCTAGCCCCCCACCCGTCTATGGCTACACCTTC
CDR3aa: CSASPPPVYGYTF

abundance: .
v_gene: TRBV19
j_gene: TRBJ1-5
d_gene: TRBD1
CDR3nt: TGTGCCAGTAGTATAGAGGACAGGGTCGATCAGCCCCAGCATTTT
CDR3aa: CASSIEDRVDQPQHF

abundance: few
v_gene: TRBV7-2
j_gene: TRBJ1-4
d_gene: .
CDR3nt: TGTGCCAGCAGCTTATTATCATCGGGGAGAGCAACTAATGAAAAACTGTTTTTT
CDR3aa: CASSLLSSGRATNEKLFF

abundance: .
v_gene: TRBV10-3
j_gene: TRBJ2-7
d_gene: TRBD1
CDR3nt: TGTGCCATCACCGAAACGACAGGGGCCAGGAGCGAGCAGTACTTC
CDR3aa: CAITETTGARSEQYF

abundance: .
v_gene: TRBV5-4
j_gene: TRBJ2-7
d_gene: TRBD2
CDR3nt: TGTGCCAGCAGTCTGGGAGGTCTAGCGGACTACGAGCAGTACTTC
CDR3aa: CASSLGGLADYEQYF

abundance: .
v_gene: TRBV9
j_gene: TRBJ1-1
d_gene: .
CDR3nt: TGTGCCAGCAGCGTATCTCCGGACCCGAACACTGAAGCTTTCTTT
CDR3aa: CASSVSPDPNTEAFF

abundance: many
v_gene: TRBV5-1
j_gene: TRBJ2-3
d_gene: .
CDR3nt: TGCGCCAGCAGCCTATACACAGATACGCAGTATTTT
CDR3aa: CASSLYTDTQYF

abundance: few
v_gene: TRBV7-3
j_gene: TRBJ2-1
d_gene: .
CDR3nt: TGTGCCAGCACCTTGTATGCTAGCTCCTACAATGAGCAGTTCTTC
CDR3aa: CASTLYASSYNEQFF

abundance: many
v_gene: TRBV7-2
j_gene: TRBJ1-6
d_gene: .
CDR3nt: TGTGCCAGCAGCGAAGGGAGCAATTCACCCCTCCACTTT
CDR3aa: CASSEGSNSPLHF

abundance: many
v_gene: TRBV6-2/TRBV6-3
j_gene: TRBJ2-7
d_gene: .
CDR3nt: TGTGCCAGCAGAGGCCGGGGACAAGCCTACGAGCAGTACTTC
CDR3aa: CASRGRGQAYEQYF

abundance: many
v_gene: TRBV12-3/TRBV12-4
j_gene: TRBJ2-1
d_gene: TRBD1
CDR3nt: TGTGCCAGCAGTTTAGGACCACCAGGGGGATATGAGCAGTTCTTC
CDR3aa: CASSLGPPGGYEQFF

abundance: few
v_gene: TRBV15
j_gene: TRBJ2-7
d_gene: TRBD1
CDR3nt: TGTGCCACCAGCAGAGCGGGGACAGGTAGGAACGAGCAGTACTTC
CDR3aa: CATSRAGTGRNEQYF

abundance: few
v_gene: TRBV6-5
j_gene: TRBJ2-7
d_gene: .
CDR3nt: TGTGCCAGCCGCGCCTCTACGGCCGCCTACGAGCAGTACTTC
CDR3aa: CASRASTAAYEQYF

abundance: few
v_gene: TRBV29-1
j_gene: TRBJ2-6
d_gene: TRBD1
CDR3nt: TGCAGCGTTGTAGGACAGGGCGTAGTGGCCGGGGCCAACGTCCTGACTTTC
CDR3aa: CSVVGQGVVAGANVLTF

abundance: few
v_gene: TRBV7-3
j_gene: TRBJ2-7
d_gene: TRBD1
CDR3nt: TGTGCCAGCAGCTTGAGAGGGGGACAGGGGTTCCACGAGCAGTACTTC
CDR3aa: CASSLRGGQGFHEQYF

abundance: many
v_gene: TRBV9
j_gene: TRBJ2-5
d_gene: .
CDR3nt: TGTGCCAGCAGCGTATCGACGTACCAAGAGACCCAGTACTTC
CDR3aa: CASSVSTYQETQYF

abundance: .
v_gene: TRBV28
j_gene: TRBJ2-1
d_gene: TRBD1
CDR3nt: TGTGCCATTTCCCGGGACAGCTTCTACAATGAGCAGTTCTTC
CDR3aa: CAISRDSFYNEQFF

abundance: .
v_gene: TRBV28
j_gene: TRBJ1-1
d_gene: .
CDR3nt: TGTGCCAGCAGTCCCACAGGGAGGCACACTGAAGCTTTCTTT
CDR3aa: CASSPTGRHTEAFF

abundance: .
v_gene: TRBV6-5
j_gene: TRBJ2-1
d_gene: .
CDR3nt: TGTGCCAGCAAAGGGAGCATGGGTAACAATGATCAGTTCTTC
CDR3aa: CASKGSMGNNDQFF

abundance: many
v_gene: TRBV18
j_gene: TRBJ2-7
d_gene: TRBD1
CDR3nt: TGTGCCAGCTCACCCGGACAGGGGAAAGCCTACGAGCAGTACTTC
CDR3aa: CASSPGQGKAYEQYF

abundance: few
v_gene: TRBV20-1
j_gene: TRBJ2-7
d_gene: .
CDR3nt: TGCAGTGCGACCCGGGCCTACGAGCAGTACTTC
CDR3aa: CSATRAYEQYF

abundance: .
v_gene: TRBV7-2
j_gene: TRBJ2-1
d_gene: TRBD2
CDR3nt: TGTGCCAGCAGCTTAGTCTCGGGAGGGCAGGGGAATGAGCAGTTCTTC
CDR3aa: CASSLVSGGQGNEQFF

abundance: few
v_gene: TRBV5-1
j_gene: TRBJ2-7
d_gene: TRBD1
CDR3nt: TGCGCCAGCAGCCCTGACAGGGTCAACGAGCAGTACTTC
CDR3aa: CASSPDRVNEQYF

abundance: many
v_gene: TRBV29-1
j_gene: TRBJ2-3
d_gene: .
CDR3nt: TGCAGCGGTAGCGTGTCAGATACGCAGTATTTT
CDR3aa: CSGSVSDTQYF